The next 11 T cell receptor beta chains were all read from a single sample in a study of blood T cell repertoires in COVID-19. Sequenced by immunoSEQ multiplex PCR; TCRdb stores in-frame clones only, minus some. The sample shows around 320,000 clones, 85% to 90% of them seen only once. The sample was PBMCs or T cells enriched from blood (not recorded which). The receptors were gathered from a woman aged 50 to 60 who had been exposed to COVID-19.

The J gene is TRBJ2-1, the V gene TRBV5-1; 9 nucleotides align to TRBD1. Germline lookup yields CDR1 SGHRS and CDR2 YFSETQ. The CDR3 has 16 residues. The junction had 8 bases not matched to a gene; V was cut back by 4 bases and J by 3 bases. CDR3 nucleotide sequence: TGCGCCAGCAGCAATCTTGGGGGACAGGGCTACAATGAGCAGTTCTTC. Amino acids: CASSNLGGQGYNEQFF.

This sequence joins TRBV5-1 and TRBJ2-7; 8 bases match TRBD1. The CDR3 covers 16 residues. CDR1 is SGHRS and CDR2 is YFSETQ in the germline V gene. With V trimmed by 0 bases and J by 4 bases, 9 bases remained unmatched. The CDR3 here is CASSLATGQGLYEQYF. The CDR3 DNA is TGCGCCAGCAGCTTGGCCACAGGACAGGGCCTTTACGAGCAGTACTTC.

The chain joins TRBV27 to TRBJ2-7, with 9 bases aligning to TRBD1. The CDR3 has 14 amino acids. Germline CDR1 and CDR2: MNHEY and SMNVEV (reference sequence). Germline trimming cut 6 bases from V and 4 bases from J; bases unmatched to any gene: 7. The CDR3 loop reads CASRPGQGFYEQYF. The CDR3 DNA reads as TGTGCCAGCAGACCCGGACAGGGGTTTTACGAGCAGTACTTC.

The chain combines TRBV7-9 with TRBJ2-7; tentatively, D is TRBD1 (6 bases). The CDR3 is 14 amino acids. The germline V and J ends were trimmed by 5 bases and 7 bases, with 18 bases remaining between them. The germline V gene encodes CDR1 SEHNR and CDR2 FQNEAQ (reference sequence). CDR3 in amino acids: CASSPDSSPWEQYF. CDR3 DNA: TGTGCCAGCAGCCCGGACAGCAGCCCTTGGGAGCAGTACTTC.

As concerns this clone: A junction end diverges from the germline sequence, so it may reflect a read error. The genes are TRBV11-2 and TRBJ1-3, with a tentative D call TRBD1 (5 bases). CDR1 and CDR2 from the germline V gene are SGHAT and FQNNGV. This CDR3 is 14 amino acids long. The CDR3 here is CASSNTPDRNPTDF. The CDR3 bases are TGTGCCAGCAGCAATACACCCGACAGAAACCCGACGGATTTT. The full variable domain, with the rest looked up from reference TRBV11-2 and TRBJ1-3, is EAGVAQSPRYKIIEKRQSVAFWCNPISGHATLYWYQQILGQGPKLLIQFQNNGVVDDSQLPKDRFSAERLKGVDSTLKIQPAKLEDSAVYLCASSNTPDRNPTDFGEGSWLTVV.

The chain recombines TRBV28 with TRBJ1-2; 7 positions match TRBD1. This CDR3 is 13 amino acids long. From germline, CDR1 is MDHEN and CDR2 SYDVKM. V dropped 3 bases and J dropped 8; count of bases not matched to a gene: 6. The CDR3: CASSFTGDKGYTF. The CDR3 DNA is TGTGCCAGCAGTTTCACAGGGGACAAGGGCTACACCTTC.

The rearrangement uses TRBV27 and TRBJ2-1; 7 bases align to TRBD1. This CDR3 contains 16 residues. The V segment lost 4 bases and the J segment 8 bases; nucleotides outside the gene matches: 14. CDR1 is MNHEY, CDR2 SMNVEV, per germline (reference sequence). CDR3 loop: CASSWDGQALTHEQFF. The CDR3 bases are TGTGCCAGCAGTTGGGACGGACAGGCGTTGACCCATGAGCAGTTCTTC.

J is TRBJ1-6 and V is TRBV27; TRBD1 is a possible D gene (5 bases). Trimming stripped 3 bases from V and 10 bases from J, with 10 bases between. CDR1 MNHEY and CDR2 SMNVEV come from the germline V gene (reference sequence). This CDR3 region has 13 residues. The CDR3 reads CASSLQGGSPLHF. The CDR3 nucleotides are TGTGCCAGCAGTTTGCAGGGAGGGTCACCCCTCCACTTT.

The chain carries TRBV6-5 and TRBJ2-7, with TRBD2 matching over 13 bases. From germline, CDR1 is MNHEY and CDR2 SVGAGI. The CDR3 extends over 15 amino acids. Germline trimming cut 6 bases from V and 4 bases from J; bases unmatched to any gene: 6. This chain's CDR3 is CASSRRGLAGYEQYF. The DNA for the CDR3 is TGTGCCAGCAGCCGGAGGGGACTAGCGGGGTACGAGCAGTACTTC.

With regard to this clone: The same CDR3 is also encoded by other DNA sequences in this sample. The chain is built from TRBV3-1 (or the pseudogene TRBV3-2) and TRBJ1-2; 9 positions agree with TRBD1. The CDR3 covers 14 residues. From germline, CDR1 is LGHDT and CDR2 YNNKEL (reference sequence). Unmatched junction bases numbered 3, after V lost 4 bases and J lost 3 bases. The CDR3: CASSPRTGDYGYTF. CDR3 sequence (DNA): TGTGCCAGCAGCCCCCGGACAGGGGACTATGGCTACACCTTC.

This chain joins TRBV3-1 (or the pseudogene TRBV3-2) and TRBJ1-1; the match to TRBD1 covers 7 bases. The V segment lost 8 bases and the J segment 10 bases; nucleotides outside the gene matches: 10. The CDR3 covers 12 residues. Germline loops: CDR1 LGHDT, CDR2 YNNKEL (reference sequence). The CDR3 sequence: CASFNRGGRAFF. The CDR3, as DNA: TGTGCCAGCTTTAACAGGGGCGGACGAGCTTTCTTT.